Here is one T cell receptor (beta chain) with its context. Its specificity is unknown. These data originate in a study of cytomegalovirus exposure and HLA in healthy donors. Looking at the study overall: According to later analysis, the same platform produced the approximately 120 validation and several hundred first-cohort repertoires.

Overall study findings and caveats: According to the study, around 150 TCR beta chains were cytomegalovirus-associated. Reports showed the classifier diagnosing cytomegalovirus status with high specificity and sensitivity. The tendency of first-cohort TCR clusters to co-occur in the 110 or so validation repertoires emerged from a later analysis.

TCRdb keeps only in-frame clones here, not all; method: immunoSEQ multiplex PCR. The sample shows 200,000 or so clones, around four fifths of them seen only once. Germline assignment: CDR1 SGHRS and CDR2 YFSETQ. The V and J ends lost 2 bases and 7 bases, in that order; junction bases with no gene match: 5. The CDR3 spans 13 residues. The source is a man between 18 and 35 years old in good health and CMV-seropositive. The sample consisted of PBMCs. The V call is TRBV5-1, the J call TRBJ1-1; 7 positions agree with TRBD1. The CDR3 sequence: CASSLYTGVEAFF. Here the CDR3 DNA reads TGCGCCAGCAGCTTATATACAGGGGTTGAAGCTTTCTTT.